What follows is one T cell receptor (beta chain) and its context. In the authors' workflow: By means of reference gene primer amplification, nucleated cell counts were estimated. Method: immunoSEQ multiplex PCR; TCRdb's copy keeps in-frame clones and lacks some. For V, J and clone size, that table is used; D and trimming come from the DNA. Altogether approximately 210,000 clones are present, about 76% being singletons, with the ten largest covering 8.9%. The data were taken from a study of blood T cell repertoires in COVID-19. On the study more broadly: Material from acute and convalescent COVID-19 was sourced from the United States, Italy and Spain.

Trimming cost V 5 bases and J 3 bases; bases outside gene matches: 7. Germline values: CDR1 SGHNT, CDR2 YENEEA. This CDR3 is 14 amino acids long. The sample consisted of PBMCs or T cells enriched from blood (not recorded which). This sequence was found in a woman between 45 and 65 years old with acute COVID-19. This chain joins TRBV11-3 and TRBJ2-7, with TRBD1 identical over 7 bases. CDR3 DNA: TGTGCCAGCAGCCGGGGACAGCTAGGCTACGAGCAGTACTTC. Translation: CASSRGQLGYEQYF. The variable domain in full, with the rest retrieved from reference TRBV11-3 and TRBJ2-7, is EAGVVQSPRYKIIEKKQPVAFWCNPISGHNTLYWYLQNLGQGPELLIRYENEEAVDDSQLPKDRFSAERLKGVDSTLKIQPAELGDSAVYLCASSRGQLGYEQYFGPGTRLTVT.